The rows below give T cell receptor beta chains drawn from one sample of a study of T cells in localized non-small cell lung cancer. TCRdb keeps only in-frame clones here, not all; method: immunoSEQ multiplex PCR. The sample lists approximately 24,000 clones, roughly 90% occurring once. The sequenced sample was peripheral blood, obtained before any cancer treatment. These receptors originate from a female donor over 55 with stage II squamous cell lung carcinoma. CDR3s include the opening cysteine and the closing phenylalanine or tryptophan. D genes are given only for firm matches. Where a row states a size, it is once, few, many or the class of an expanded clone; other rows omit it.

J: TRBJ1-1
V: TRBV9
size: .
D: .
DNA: TGTGCCAGCAGCGTAGGACAGCCGAACACTGAAGCTTTCTTT
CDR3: CASSVGQPNTEAFF

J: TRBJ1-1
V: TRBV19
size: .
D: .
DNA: TGTGCCAGTAGTGAGGGCGGGAACACTGAAGCTTTCTTT
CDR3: CASSEGGNTEAFF

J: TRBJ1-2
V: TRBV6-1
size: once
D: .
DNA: TGTGCCAGCAGCTTCGGACGGAACTATGGCTACACCTTC
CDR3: CASSFGRNYGYTF

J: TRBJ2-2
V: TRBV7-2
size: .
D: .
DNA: TGTGCCAGCATCGACGCGGCCCAGCGGGTCTCGAACACCGGGGAGCTGTTTTTT
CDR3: CASIDAAQRVSNTGELFF

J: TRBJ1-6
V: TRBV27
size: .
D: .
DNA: TGTGCCAGCAGTTTATCCGGGGGGCGTAGGGATCGATCACCCCTCCACTTT
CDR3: CASSLSGGRRDRSPLHF

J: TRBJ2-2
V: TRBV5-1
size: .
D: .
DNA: TGCGCCAGCAGCGTAGGACAGGGGGAGCTGTTTTTT
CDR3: CASSVGQGELFF

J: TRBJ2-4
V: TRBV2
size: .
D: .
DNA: TGTGCCAGCAGTGAAGCGCTGGGGTTGGCCAAAAACATTCAGTACTTC
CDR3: CASSEALGLAKNIQYF

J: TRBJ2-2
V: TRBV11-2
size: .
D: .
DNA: TGTGCCAGCAGCGCAGGGCCGGCGGGCACCGGGGAGCTGTTTTTT
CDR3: CASSAGPAGTGELFF

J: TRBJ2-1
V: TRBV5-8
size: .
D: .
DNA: TGTGCCAGCAGCTTGAGACTAGTAGCGAATTACAATGAGCAGTTCTTC
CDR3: CASSLRLVANYNEQFF

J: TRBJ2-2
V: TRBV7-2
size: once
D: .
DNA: TGTGCCAGCAGCTTAGTTGGCATGGGGACCGGGGAGCTGTTTTTT
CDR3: CASSLVGMGTGELFF

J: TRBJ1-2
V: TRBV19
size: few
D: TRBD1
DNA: TGTGCCAGTAGTCCCACAAGGCCAGGCGACAGGGGTTACGGCTACACCTTC
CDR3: CASSPTRPGDRGYGYTF